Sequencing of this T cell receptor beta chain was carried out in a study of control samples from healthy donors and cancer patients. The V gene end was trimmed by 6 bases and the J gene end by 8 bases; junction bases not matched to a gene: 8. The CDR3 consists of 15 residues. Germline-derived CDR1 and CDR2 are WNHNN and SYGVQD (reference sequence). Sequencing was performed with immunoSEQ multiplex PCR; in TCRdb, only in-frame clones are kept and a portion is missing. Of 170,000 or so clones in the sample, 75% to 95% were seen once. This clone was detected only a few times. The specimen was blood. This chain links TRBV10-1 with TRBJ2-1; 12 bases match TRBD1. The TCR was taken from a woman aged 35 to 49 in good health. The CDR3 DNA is TGCGCCAGCAGCGACTGGGACAGGGGGCAGCATGAGCAGTTCTTC. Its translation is CASSDWDRGQHEQFF.